This TCR beta chain was identified during a study of T-cell reconstitution after alpha-beta-depleted transplantation in children. Preparing the TCRbeta library involved the use of unique molecular identifiers. Using its own MiXCR run on the PCR reads, TCRdb lists one record per CDR3 protein. The sample gives about 240,000 distinct CDR3 sequences, around 12% of which show up once; roughly 2.8% is in the top ten. This clonotype has at least ten counts. This CDR3 comprises 16 residues. The germline gives CDR1 SEHNR, CDR2 FQNEAQ (reference sequence). V shed 5 bases and J 4 bases; nucleotides not matched to a gene: 10.

The receptor was derived from a human donor who donated a stem cell graft to a child with acute lymphoblastic leukemia. This material consisted of PBMCs from the stem cell graft donor, taken from the stem cell graft. The chain uses TRBV7-9 and TRBJ2-3, with 9 bases aligning to TRBD2. Here the CDR3 reads CASSRRSSGTADTQYF. The CDR3 coding sequence is TGTGCCAGCAGCCGTAGGTCTAGCGGGACGGCAGATACGCAGTATTTT.